The sequence of this TCR beta chain was determined in a study of cytomegalovirus exposure and HLA in healthy donors. The PCR ran on 60 Vbeta and 13 Jbeta primers. Clones were read by immunoSEQ multiplex PCR, and TCRdb kept only the in-frame ones, dropping some. The profile shows 150,000 or so clones, 75% to 85% of them singletons. Study observations and caveats: A later analysis linked a missense variant in DCLRE1C to the trimming of TCR beta V and J genes. Per published reports, the classifier diagnosed cytomegalovirus status with high specificity and sensitivity.

Details on this clone: Its cognate antigen is unknown.

The sample consisted of PBMCs. This clonotype was obtained from a middle-aged woman in good health and CMV-seropositive.

The chain's CDR3 is CASSDPGQGGYQPQHF. CDR3 nucleotides: TGTGCCAGCAGTGATCCGGGACAGGGGGGGTATCAGCCCCAGCATTTT. The chain joins TRBV6-1 to TRBJ1-5, with 11 positions matching TRBD1. The CDR3 consists of 16 residues. Germline-derived CDR1 and CDR2 are MNHNS and SASEGT. After removal of 3 bases from V and 5 bases from J, the junction contained 6 bases not matched to a gene.